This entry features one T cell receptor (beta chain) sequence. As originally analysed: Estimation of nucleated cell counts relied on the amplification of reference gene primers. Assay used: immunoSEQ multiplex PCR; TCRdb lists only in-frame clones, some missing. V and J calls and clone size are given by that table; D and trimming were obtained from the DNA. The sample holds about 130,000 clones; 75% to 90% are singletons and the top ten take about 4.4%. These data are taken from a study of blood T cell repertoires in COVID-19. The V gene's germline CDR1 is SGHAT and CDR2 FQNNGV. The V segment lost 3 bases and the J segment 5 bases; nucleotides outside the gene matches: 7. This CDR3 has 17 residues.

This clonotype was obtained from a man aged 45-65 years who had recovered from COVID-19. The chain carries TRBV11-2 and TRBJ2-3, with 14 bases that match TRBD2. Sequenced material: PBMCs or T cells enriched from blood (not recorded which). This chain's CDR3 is CASSFPTSGGAKDTQYF. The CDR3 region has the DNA TGTGCCAGCAGCTTCCCGACTAGCGGGGGGGCTAAAGATACGCAGTATTTT.